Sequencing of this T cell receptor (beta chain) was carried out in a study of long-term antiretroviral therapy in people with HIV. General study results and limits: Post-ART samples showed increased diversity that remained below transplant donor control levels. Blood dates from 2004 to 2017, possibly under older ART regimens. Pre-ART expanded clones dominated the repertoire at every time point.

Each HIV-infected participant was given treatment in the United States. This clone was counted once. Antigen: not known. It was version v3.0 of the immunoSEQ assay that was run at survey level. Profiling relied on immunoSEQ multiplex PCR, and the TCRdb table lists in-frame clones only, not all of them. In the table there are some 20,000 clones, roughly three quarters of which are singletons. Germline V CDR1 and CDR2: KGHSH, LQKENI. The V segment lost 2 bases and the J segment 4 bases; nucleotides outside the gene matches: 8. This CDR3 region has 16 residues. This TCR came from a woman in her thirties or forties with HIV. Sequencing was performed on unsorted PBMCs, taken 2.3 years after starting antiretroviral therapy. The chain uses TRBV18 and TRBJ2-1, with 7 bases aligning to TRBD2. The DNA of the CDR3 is TGTGCCAGCTCACCAACCGGGACTACGGCTTACAATGAGCAGTTCTTC. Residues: CASSPTGTTAYNEQFF.